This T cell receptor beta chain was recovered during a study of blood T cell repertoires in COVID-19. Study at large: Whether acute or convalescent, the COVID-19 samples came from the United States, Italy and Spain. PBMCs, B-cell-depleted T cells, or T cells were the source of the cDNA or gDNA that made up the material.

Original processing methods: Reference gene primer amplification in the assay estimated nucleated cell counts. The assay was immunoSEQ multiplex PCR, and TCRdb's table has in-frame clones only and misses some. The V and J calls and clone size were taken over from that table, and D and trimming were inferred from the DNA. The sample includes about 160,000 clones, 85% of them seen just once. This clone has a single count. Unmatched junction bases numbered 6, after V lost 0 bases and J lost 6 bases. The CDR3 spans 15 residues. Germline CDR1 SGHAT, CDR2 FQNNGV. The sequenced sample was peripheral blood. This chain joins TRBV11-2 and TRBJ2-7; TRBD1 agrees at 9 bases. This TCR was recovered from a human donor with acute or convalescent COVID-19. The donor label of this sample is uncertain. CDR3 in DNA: TGTGCCAGCAGCTTAGATCTAGCGACAGGGGGCGAGCAGTACTTC. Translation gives CASSLDLATGGEQYF.